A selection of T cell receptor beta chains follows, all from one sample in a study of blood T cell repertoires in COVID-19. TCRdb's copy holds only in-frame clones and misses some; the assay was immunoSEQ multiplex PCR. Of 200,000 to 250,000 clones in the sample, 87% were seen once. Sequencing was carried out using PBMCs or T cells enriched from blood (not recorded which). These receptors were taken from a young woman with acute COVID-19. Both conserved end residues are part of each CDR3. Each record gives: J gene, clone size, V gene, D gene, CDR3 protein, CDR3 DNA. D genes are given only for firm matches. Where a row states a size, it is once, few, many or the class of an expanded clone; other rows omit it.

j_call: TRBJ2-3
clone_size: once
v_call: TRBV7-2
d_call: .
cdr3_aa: CASSLDSWSSSTDTQYF
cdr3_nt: TGTGCCAGCAGCTTAGATAGCTGGTCCTCTAGCACAGATACGCAGTATTTT

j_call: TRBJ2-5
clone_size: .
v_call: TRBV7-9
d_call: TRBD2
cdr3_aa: CASSPAAGAGKTQYF
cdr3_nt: TGTGCCAGCAGCCCCGCGGCGGGAGCGGGGAAGACCCAGTACTTC

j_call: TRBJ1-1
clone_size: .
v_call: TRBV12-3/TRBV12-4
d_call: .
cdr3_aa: CASSKPGQPDAFF
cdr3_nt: TGTGCCAGCAGTAAGCCGGGACAACCCGACGCTTTCTTT

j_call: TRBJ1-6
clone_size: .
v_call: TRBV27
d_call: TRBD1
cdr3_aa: CASSWDSNSPLHF
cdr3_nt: TGTGCCAGCAGTTGGGACAGTAATTCACCCCTCCACTTT

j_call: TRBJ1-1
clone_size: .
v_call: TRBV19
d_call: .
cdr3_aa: CASTPQGSDTEAFF
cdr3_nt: TGTGCCAGTACCCCACAGGGATCGGACACTGAAGCTTTCTTT

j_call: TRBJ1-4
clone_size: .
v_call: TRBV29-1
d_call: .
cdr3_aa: CSVGREDEKLFF
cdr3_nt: TGCAGCGTGGGACGGGAGGATGAAAAACTGTTTTTT

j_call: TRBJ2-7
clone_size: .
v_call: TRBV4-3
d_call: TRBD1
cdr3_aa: CASSQETGGYEQYF
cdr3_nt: TGCGCCAGCAGCCAAGAGACAGGGGGCTACGAGCAGTACTTC

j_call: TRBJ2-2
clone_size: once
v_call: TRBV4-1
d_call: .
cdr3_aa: CASSQGSGSDTGELFF
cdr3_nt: TGCGCCAGCAGCCAAGGTTCAGGGTCGGACACCGGGGAGCTGTTTTTT

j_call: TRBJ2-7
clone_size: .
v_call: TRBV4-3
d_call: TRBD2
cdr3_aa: CASSQREGMYEQYF
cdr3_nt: TGCGCCAGCAGCCAAAGGGAGGGCATGTACGAGCAGTACTTC

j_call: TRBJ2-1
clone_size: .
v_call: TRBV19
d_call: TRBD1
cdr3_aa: CATTPGQGLYNEQFF
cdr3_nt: TGTGCCACCACCCCGGGACAGGGGCTTTACAATGAGCAGTTCTTC

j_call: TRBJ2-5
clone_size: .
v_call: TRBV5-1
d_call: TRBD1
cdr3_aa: CASSGRGTGDRETQYF
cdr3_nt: TGCGCCAGCAGCGGGCGGGGGACAGGGGACCGAGAGACCCAGTACTTC

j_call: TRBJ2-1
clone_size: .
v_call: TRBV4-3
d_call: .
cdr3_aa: CASSLSKGGGRNEQFF
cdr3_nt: TGCGCCAGCAGCCTATCTAAGGGGGGGGGCAGAAATGAGCAGTTCTTC

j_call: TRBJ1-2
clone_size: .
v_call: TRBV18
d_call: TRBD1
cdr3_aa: CASSPDDRGKYGYTF
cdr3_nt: TGTGCCAGCTCACCAGACGACAGGGGGAAATATGGCTACACCTTC

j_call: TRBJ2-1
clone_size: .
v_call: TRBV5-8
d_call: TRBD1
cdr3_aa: CASSSGQGAFIPYNEQFF
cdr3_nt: TGTGCCAGCAGCTCCGGACAGGGGGCGTTTATCCCCTACAATGAGCAGTTCTTC

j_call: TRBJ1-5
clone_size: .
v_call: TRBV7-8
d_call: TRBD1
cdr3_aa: CASSSQGGKGQPQHF
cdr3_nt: TGTGCCAGCAGTTCACAGGGGGGTAAGGGCCAGCCCCAGCATTTT

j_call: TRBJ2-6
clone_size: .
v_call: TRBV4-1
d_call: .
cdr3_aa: CASSDRPGTGANVLTF
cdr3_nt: TGCGCCAGCAGTGACAGGCCAGGGACTGGGGCCAACGTCCTGACTTTC

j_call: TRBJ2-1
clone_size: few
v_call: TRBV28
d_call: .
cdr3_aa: CASSPHPDEQFF
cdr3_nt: TGTGCCAGCAGTCCCCATCCGGATGAGCAGTTCTTC

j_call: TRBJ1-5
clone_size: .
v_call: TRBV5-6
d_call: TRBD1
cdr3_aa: CASSLRDRGLQPQHF
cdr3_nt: TGTGCCAGCAGCTTGCGGGACAGGGGACTTCAGCCCCAGCATTTT

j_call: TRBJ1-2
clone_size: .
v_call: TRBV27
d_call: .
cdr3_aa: CASSAADRIGYTF
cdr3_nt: TGTGCCAGCAGTGCTGCGGACAGAATAGGCTACACCTTC

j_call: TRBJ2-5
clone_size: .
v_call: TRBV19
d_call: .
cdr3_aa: CASSLDGEETQYF
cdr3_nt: TGTGCCAGTAGCCTCGACGGAGAAGAGACCCAGTACTTC

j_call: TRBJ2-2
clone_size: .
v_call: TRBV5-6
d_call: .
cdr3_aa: CASSFRTGELFF
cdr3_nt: TGTGCCAGCAGCTTCCGGACCGGGGAGCTGTTTTTT

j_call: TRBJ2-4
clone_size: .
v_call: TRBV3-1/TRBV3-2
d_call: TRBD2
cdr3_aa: CASSQTGGRENIQYF
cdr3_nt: TGTGCCAGCAGCCAGACGGGGGGGCGCGAAAACATTCAGTACTTC

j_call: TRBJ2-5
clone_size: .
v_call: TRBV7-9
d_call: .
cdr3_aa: CASSLLGGKETQYF
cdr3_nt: TGTGCCAGCAGCTTATTAGGGGGAAAAGAGACCCAGTACTTC

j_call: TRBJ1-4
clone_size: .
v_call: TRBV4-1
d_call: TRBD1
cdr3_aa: CASSAPGQGSTNEKLFF
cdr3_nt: TGCGCCAGCAGTGCGCCGGGACAGGGATCAACTAATGAAAAACTGTTTTTT

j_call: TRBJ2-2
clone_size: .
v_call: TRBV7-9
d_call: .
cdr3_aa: CASSLVEGGTGELFF
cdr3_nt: TGTGCCAGCAGCTTAGTAGAGGGAGGCACCGGGGAGCTGTTTTTT

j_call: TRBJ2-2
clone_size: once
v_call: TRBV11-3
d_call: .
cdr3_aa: CASSLGGQVGTGELFF
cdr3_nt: TGTGCCAGCAGCCTCGGGGGGCAGGTCGGGACCGGGGAGCTGTTTTTT

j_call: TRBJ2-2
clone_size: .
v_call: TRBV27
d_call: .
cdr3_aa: CASSSSWRTGELFF
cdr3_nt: TGTGCCAGCAGTTCTAGCTGGCGTACCGGGGAGCTGTTTTTT

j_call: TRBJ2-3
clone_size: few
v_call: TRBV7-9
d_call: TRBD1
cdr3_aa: CASSLGWTGQTDTQYF
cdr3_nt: TGTGCCAGCAGCTTAGGGTGGACAGGGCAGACAGATACGCAGTATTTT

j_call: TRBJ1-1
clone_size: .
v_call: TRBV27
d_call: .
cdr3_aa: CASSLSWEGTEAFF
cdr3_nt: TGTGCCAGCAGTTTAAGTTGGGAGGGGACTGAAGCTTTCTTT

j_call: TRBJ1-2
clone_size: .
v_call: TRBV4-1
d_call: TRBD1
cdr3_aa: CASRGSTGERGYTF
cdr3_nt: TGCGCCAGCAGAGGATCAACAGGGGAGCGAGGCTACACCTTC

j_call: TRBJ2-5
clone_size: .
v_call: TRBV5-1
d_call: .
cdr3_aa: CASSSQETQYF
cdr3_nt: TGCGCCAGCAGCTCTCAAGAGACCCAGTACTTC

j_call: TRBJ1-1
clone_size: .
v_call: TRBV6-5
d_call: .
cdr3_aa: CASRLTGSSYAEAFF
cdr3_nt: TGTGCCAGCAGACTAACCGGATCCAGCTACGCTGAAGCTTTCTTT